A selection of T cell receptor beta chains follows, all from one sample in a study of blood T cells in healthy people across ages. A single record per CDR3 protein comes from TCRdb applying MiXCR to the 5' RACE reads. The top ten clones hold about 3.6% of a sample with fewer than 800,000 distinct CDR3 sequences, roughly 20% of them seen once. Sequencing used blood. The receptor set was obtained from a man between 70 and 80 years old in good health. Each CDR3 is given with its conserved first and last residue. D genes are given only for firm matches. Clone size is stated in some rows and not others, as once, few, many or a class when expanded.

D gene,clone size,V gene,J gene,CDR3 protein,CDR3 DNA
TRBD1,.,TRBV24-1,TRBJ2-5,CATSEATEGQKRGTQYF,TGTGCCACCAGTGAAGCAACCGAGGGACAGAAGAGAGGTACCCAGTACTTC
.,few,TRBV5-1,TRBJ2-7,CASSFVWDYEQYF,TGCGCCAGCAGCTTCGTTTGGGACTACGAGCAGTACTTC
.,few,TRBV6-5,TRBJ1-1,CASSYGQSNTEAFF,TGTGCCAGCAGTTACGGACAGTCGAACACTGAAGCTTTCTTT
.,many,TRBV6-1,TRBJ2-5,CASSEQDGDETQYF,TGTGCCAGCAGTGAACAAGACGGCGATGAGACCCAGTACTTC
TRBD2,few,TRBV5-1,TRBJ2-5,CASSALGTSGKGETQYF,TGCGCCAGCAGCGCACTCGGGACTAGCGGGAAAGGAGAGACCCAGTACTTC
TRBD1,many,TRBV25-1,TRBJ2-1,CASRQGSYNEQFF,TGTGCCAGCAGACAGGGGTCCTACAATGAGCAGTTCTTC
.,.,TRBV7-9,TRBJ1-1,CASSLGIGERGNTEAFF,TGTGCCAGCAGCTTGGGCATTGGGGAGAGGGGGAACACTGAAGCTTTCTTT
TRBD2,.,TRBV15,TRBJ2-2,CATSSRGLQTGELFF,TGTGCCACCAGCTCGCGGGGGTTGCAAACCGGGGAGCTGTTTTTT
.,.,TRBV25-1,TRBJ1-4,CASSVGSPNEKLFF,TGTGCCAGCAGTGTGGGGTCCCCTAATGAAAAACTGTTTTTT
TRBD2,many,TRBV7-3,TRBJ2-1,CASSEGAGDPNEQFF,TGTGCCAGCAGCGAGGGTGCGGGAGACCCCAATGAGCAGTTCTTC
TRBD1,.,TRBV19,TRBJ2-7,CASSTGQASYEQYF,TGTGCCAGTAGTACCGGACAGGCCAGCTACGAGCAGTACTTC
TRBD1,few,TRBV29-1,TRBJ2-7,CSVSPGTGDSEQYF,TGCAGCGTTTCCCCCGGGACAGGGGATTCAGAGCAGTACTTC
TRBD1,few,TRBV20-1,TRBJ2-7,CSASSSRGRSPEQYF,TGCAGTGCTAGTAGCAGTAGGGGGCGCTCCCCTGAGCAGTACTTC
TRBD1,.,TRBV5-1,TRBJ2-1,CASRSGTGSEQFF,TGCGCCAGCAGATCTGGGACAGGGAGTGAGCAGTTCTTC
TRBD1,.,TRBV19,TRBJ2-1,CASNVTGGGEQFF,TGTGCCAGTAATGTCACAGGGGGCGGTGAGCAGTTCTTC
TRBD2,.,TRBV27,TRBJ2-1,CASSLGLAWGEQFF,TGTGCCAGCAGTTTAGGACTAGCGTGGGGTGAGCAGTTCTTC
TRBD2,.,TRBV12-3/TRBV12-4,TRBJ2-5,CASSTGGQTQETQYF,TGTGCCAGCAGTACGGGGGGTCAGACACAAGAGACCCAGTACTTC
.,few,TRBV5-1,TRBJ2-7,CASSLMGTGPEQYF,TGCGCCAGCAGCTTGATGGGCACAGGTCCCGAGCAGTACTTC
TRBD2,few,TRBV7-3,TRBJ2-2,CASSLISGKTGELFF,TGTGCCAGCAGCTTAATTAGCGGGAAAACCGGGGAGCTGTTTTTT
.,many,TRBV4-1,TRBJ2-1,CASSHWDGGDEQFF,TGCGCCAGCAGCCATTGGGACGGGGGCGATGAGCAGTTCTTC
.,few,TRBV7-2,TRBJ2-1,CASSLAAGGGYNEQFF,TGTGCCAGCAGCTTAGCCGCCGGAGGCGGCTACAATGAGCAGTTCTTC
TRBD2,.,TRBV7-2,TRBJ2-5,CASRPGLAGVVGFF,TGTGCCAGCAGACCGGGACTAGCGGGAGTCGTGGGGTTCTTC
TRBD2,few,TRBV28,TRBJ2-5,CASSKGLAGTGETQYF,TGTGCCAGCAGTAAGGGACTAGCGGGAACGGGAGAGACCCAGTACTTC
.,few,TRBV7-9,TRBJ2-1,CASSSIRGRAPNEQFF,TGTGCCAGCAGCAGTATTAGGGGGAGGGCCCCTAATGAGCAGTTCTTC
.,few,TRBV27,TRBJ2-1,CASSLWGSALDEQFF,TGTGCCAGCAGTTTATGGGGTAGCGCCCTCGATGAGCAGTTCTTC
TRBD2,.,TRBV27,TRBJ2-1,CASSLKSGLAGFNEQFF,TGTGCCAGCAGTCTTAAATCGGGACTAGCGGGATTCAATGAGCAGTTCTTC
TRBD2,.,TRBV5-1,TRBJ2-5,CASSIDSGGKTQYF,TGCGCCAGCAGCATAGATAGCGGGGGGAAGACCCAGTACTTC
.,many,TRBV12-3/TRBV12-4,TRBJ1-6,CASSLGYNSPLHF,TGTGCCAGCAGTTTGGGGTACAATTCACCCCTCCACTTT
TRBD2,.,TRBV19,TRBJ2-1,CASSSATGTSGRMDEQFF,TGTGCCAGTAGTTCCGCGACCGGGACTAGCGGGAGGATGGATGAGCAGTTCTTC
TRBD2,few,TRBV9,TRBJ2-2,CASSVVGGFANTGELFF,TGTGCCAGCAGCGTAGTGGGAGGGTTCGCGAACACCGGGGAGCTGTTTTTT
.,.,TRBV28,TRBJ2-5,CASSSASSPLLPYF,TGTGCCAGCAGTTCTGCATCCAGCCCGCTTCTACCGTACTTC
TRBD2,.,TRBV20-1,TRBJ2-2,CSARGLADTGELFF,TGCAGTGCTAGGGGACTAGCGGACACCGGGGAGCTGTTTTTT
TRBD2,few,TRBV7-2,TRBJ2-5,CASSFRTSGRETQYF,TGTGCCAGCAGCTTCCGGACTAGCGGGAGAGAGACCCAGTACTTC
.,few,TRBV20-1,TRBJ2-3,CSAAASGASTQYF,TGCAGTGCTGCCGCCTCAGGAGCGAGTACGCAGTATTTT
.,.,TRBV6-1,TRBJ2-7,CASSASSGRAYEQYF,TGTGCCAGCAGTGCTTCATCAGGCAGGGCCTACGAGCAGTACTTC
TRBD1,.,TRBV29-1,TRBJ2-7,CSVEVTGHEQYF,TGCAGCGTTGAGGTGACAGGGCACGAGCAGTACTTC
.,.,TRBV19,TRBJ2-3,CASSMRRAGDTQYF,TGTGCCAGTAGTATGAGGAGAGCGGGAGATACGCAGTATTTT
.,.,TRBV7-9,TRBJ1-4,CASSDPGSTNEKLFF,TGTGCCAGCAGTGATCCAGGTTCCACTAATGAAAAACTGTTTTTT
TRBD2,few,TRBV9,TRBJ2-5,CASSASLAGQETQYF,TGTGCCAGCAGCGCATCACTAGCGGGACAAGAGACCCAGTACTTC
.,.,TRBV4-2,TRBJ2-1,CASSPLRQYNEQFF,TGTGCCAGCAGCCCACTTAGACAGTACAATGAGCAGTTCTTC
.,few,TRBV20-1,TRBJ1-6,CSAQGPSSYNSPLHF,TGCAGTGCCCAAGGACCGAGCTCCTATAATTCACCCCTCCACTTT
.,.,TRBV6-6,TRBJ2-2,CASSRATNTGELFF,TGTGCCAGCAGTCGGGCCACGAACACCGGGGAGCTGTTTTTT
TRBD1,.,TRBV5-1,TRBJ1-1,CASSFKTGQAEAFF,TGCGCCAGCAGCTTCAAGACAGGGCAGGCTGAAGCTTTCTTT
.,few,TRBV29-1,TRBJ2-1,CSVGFEQFF,TGCAGCGTTGGTTTTGAGCAGTTCTTC
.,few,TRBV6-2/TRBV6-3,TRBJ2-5,CASSYSRRSGETQYF,TGTGCCAGCAGTTACTCGCGCAGGTCAGGGGAGACCCAGTACTTC
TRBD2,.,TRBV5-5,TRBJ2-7,CASSYKGGGEQYF,TGTGCCAGCAGCTATAAGGGCGGGGGCGAGCAGTACTTC
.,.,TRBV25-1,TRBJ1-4,CASRQAGEKLFF,TGTGCCAGCAGACAGGCAGGTGAAAAACTGTTTTTT
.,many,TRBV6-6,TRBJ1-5,CASLLTQNQPQHF,TGTGCCAGCCTCCTGACCCAGAATCAGCCCCAGCATTTT
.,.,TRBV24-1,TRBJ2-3,CATSEGWGNTQYF,TGTGCCACCAGTGAGGGGTGGGGAAATACGCAGTATTTT